This TCR beta chain was observed in a study of blood T cell repertoires in COVID-19. Using immunoSEQ multiplex PCR, the repertoire was profiled, and TCRdb retains in-frame clones only, with some absent. The sample consists of fewer than 250,000 clones, approximately 80% of them appearing once. CDR3 length equals 13 residues. The junction had 8 bases not matched to a gene; V was cut back by 5 bases and J by 11 bases. Looked up from germline, CDR1 is MNHEY and CDR2 is SVGAGI. The chain is built from TRBV6-5 and TRBJ2-1, with TRBD1 matching 8 bases. The material sequenced was peripheral blood. This TCR came from a woman between 45 and 65 years old with acute or convalescent COVID-19. CDR3 DNA sequence: TGTGCCAGCAGTAACGGACAGGGACTGAAGCAGTTCTTC. This translates into CASSNGQGLKQFF.